Here is one TCR beta chain with its context. Its antigen is unidentified. The junction and the germline gene differ at one end; a read error may be behind it. The germline CDR1 and CDR2 sequences are SSHAT and FNYEAQ (reference sequence). CDR3 length: 14 amino acids. Assay execution proceeded at the deep level. Here immunoSEQ multiplex PCR was the method, and the copy in TCRdb shows in-frame clones only, minus some. The sample lists millions of clones, 85% to 95% occurring once. This sample was taken from a study of shared clonotypes between healthy human individuals. General study points: Clonotypes not shared had lower generation probabilities than those common to all four donors. Researchers sampled only blood; tissue repertoires likely differ. Among donors, clonotype sharing was expected to be affected by sequencing depth.

V is TRBV7-7 and J is TRBJ2-5, with TRBD1 as a possible D gene (6 bases). Sequencing was performed on naive CD4+ T cells sorted from blood. Subset described: CD45RA+ positively selected. This TCR derives from a man younger than 35 in good health. The CDR3 region is CASSLQGVQETQYF. In DNA form, the CDR3 reads TGTGCTAGCAGCTTACAGGGTGTGCAAGAGACCCAGTACTTC.